The rows below give T cell receptor beta chains drawn from one sample of a study of blood T cell repertoires in COVID-19. The table came from immunoSEQ multiplex PCR; TCRdb's copy has only in-frame clones and leaves some out. The sample yields around 230,000 clones, more than 70% seen once. Material for sequencing was PBMCs or T cells enriched from blood (not recorded which). These receptors came from a middle-aged woman with acute COVID-19. CDR3s include the opening cysteine and the closing phenylalanine or tryptophan. Fields, in order: D gene, V gene, J gene, clone size, CDR3 protein, CDR3 DNA. A D gene is named only where the DNA matches it firmly. Not every row has a clone size; where given, it reads once, few, many or a size class.

TRBD1	TRBV29-1	TRBJ1-5	.	CSARIRGQDQPQHF	TGCAGCGCCCGGATCAGGGGGCAGGATCAGCCCCAGCATTTT
.	TRBV10-3	TRBJ1-1	.	CAISESPPEAFF	TGTGCCATCAGTGAGTCCCCCCCGGAGGCTTTCTTT
TRBD1	TRBV18	TRBJ2-3	.	CASSSTAGTGSTDTQYF	TGTGCCAGCTCATCCACCGCCGGGACAGGGAGCACAGATACGCAGTATTTT
.	TRBV9	TRBJ1-1	once	CASSAVGGVKGRTEAFF	TGTGCCAGCAGCGCCGTGGGAGGGGTGAAGGGGAGGACTGAAGCTTTCTTT
.	TRBV24-1	TRBJ2-3	.	CATSDLLESTDTQYF	TGTGCCACCAGTGATCTACTAGAAAGCACAGATACGCAGTATTTT
.	TRBV6-1	TRBJ1-1	.	CASRISRENTEAFF	TGTGCCAGCCGTATAAGCAGGGAGAACACTGAAGCTTTCTTT
.	TRBV6-6	TRBJ1-3	.	CASSYSQRVGGNTIYF	TGTGCCAGCAGTTACTCGCAGAGGGTGGGAGGAAACACCATATATTTT
TRBD1	TRBV2	TRBJ2-2	.	CASRGTVNTGELFF	TGTGCCAGCAGGGGGACAGTGAACACCGGGGAGCTGTTTTTT
.	TRBV7-2	TRBJ1-4	.	CASSATGYQGEKLFF	TGTGCCAGCAGCGCAACAGGGTACCAGGGTGAAAAACTGTTTTTT
TRBD1	TRBV18	TRBJ2-5	.	CASSPENRDSPTQYF	TGTGCCAGCTCACCAGAAAACAGGGACAGTCCGACCCAGTACTTC
.	TRBV2	TRBJ2-7	.	CASSGGSSYEQYF	TGTGCCAGCAGTGGCGGCAGCTCCTACGAGCAGTACTTC
.	TRBV5-4	TRBJ1-3	.	CASSPSPGIGGNTIYF	TGTGCCAGCAGCCCAAGCCCGGGGATAGGAGGAAACACCATATATTTT
TRBD1	TRBV6-5	TRBJ1-2	.	CASSSTGNYGYTF	TGTGCCAGCAGCTCGACAGGGAACTATGGCTACACCTTC
TRBD1	TRBV6-5	TRBJ1-5	.	CASSSYRGDQPQHF	TGTGCCAGCAGTTCCTACAGGGGCGATCAGCCCCAGCATTTT
TRBD2	TRBV7-2	TRBJ2-1	once	CASSLRRERNEQFF	TGTGCCAGCAGCTTGAGGCGGGAGCGGAATGAGCAGTTCTTC
.	TRBV2	TRBJ2-1	.	CASSSGTSSYNEQFF	TGTGCCAGCAGTTCCGGGACTTCCTCCTACAATGAGCAGTTCTTC
.	TRBV27	TRBJ2-3	once	CASSLLGSGGTDTQYF	TGTGCCAGCAGTTTATTAGGTAGCGGAGGCACAGATACGCAGTATTTT
TRBD1	TRBV5-1	TRBJ1-2	.	CASSLGGTGDGYTF	TGCGCCAGCAGCTTGGGAGGGACAGGGGATGGCTACACCTTC
TRBD1	TRBV5-4	TRBJ1-1	.	CASSDFDRELTEAFF	TGTGCCAGCAGCGATTTCGACAGGGAACTCACTGAAGCTTTCTTT
TRBD2	TRBV3-1/TRBV3-2	TRBJ2-1	few	CASRKYRVAGSNEQFF	TGTGCCAGCAGAAAATATCGGGTAGCGGGTAGCAATGAGCAGTTCTTC
TRBD1	TRBV7-2	TRBJ2-3	.	CASSLRGQGPDTQYF	TGTGCCAGCAGCCTACGGGGACAGGGGCCAGATACGCAGTATTTT
.	TRBV11-3	TRBJ2-5	.	CASSPGDSGGLQETQYF	TGTGCCAGCAGCCCTGGTGATAGCGGAGGCCTCCAAGAGACCCAGTACTTC
TRBD1	TRBV4-3	TRBJ1-2	.	CASSQGTGDGYGYTF	TGCGCCAGCAGCCAAGGGACAGGGGATGGCTATGGCTACACCTTC
.	TRBV3-1/TRBV3-2	TRBJ2-1	.	CASSQGYGSEQFF	TGTGCCAGCAGCCAAGGCTACGGGTCCGAGCAGTTCTTC
TRBD1	TRBV6-5	TRBJ1-2	.	CASQGADYGYTF	TGTGCCAGCCAGGGGGCGGACTATGGCTACACCTTC
TRBD1	TRBV7-2	TRBJ2-7	.	CASSLQGANSPYEQYF	TGTGCCAGCAGCTTGCAGGGGGCAAACTCCCCCTACGAGCAGTACTTC
TRBD1	TRBV2	TRBJ1-2	once	CASSKRTGKNYGYTF	TGTGCCAGCAGTAAGAGGACAGGGAAGAACTATGGCTACACCTTC
.	TRBV11-3	TRBJ2-3	.	CASSSTGNTDTQYF	TGTGCCAGCAGCTCAACAGGAAACACAGATACGCAGTATTTT
.	TRBV5-1	TRBJ1-3	.	CASSLFLEGNTIYF	TGCGCCAGCAGCTTGTTCTTAGAGGGAAACACCATATATTTT
TRBD2	TRBV28	TRBJ2-1	.	CASSSTSAEQFF	TGTGCCAGCAGTTCTACTAGCGCGGAGCAGTTCTTC
.	TRBV5-5	TRBJ1-6	.	CASSLRRPGDSPLHF	TGTGCCAGCAGCTTGAGACGCCCGGGGGATTCACCCCTCCACTTT
TRBD1	TRBV5-3	TRBJ2-1	.	CARSPDRVDEQFF	TGTGCCAGAAGCCCGGACAGGGTCGATGAGCAGTTCTTC
TRBD1	TRBV19	TRBJ2-1	.	CASTLNRGQDRNEQFF	TGTGCCAGTACTCTAAACAGGGGGCAGGATAGAAATGAGCAGTTCTTC